This is a list of T cell receptor beta chains from one sample in a study of T cell responses to AZD1222 COVID-19 vaccine. TCRdb's table, derived via immunoSEQ multiplex PCR, lists solely in-frame clones and lacks some. Of over 150,000 clones in the sample, approximately 92% were seen once. The sequencing used peripheral blood, collected 28 days after the second dose of the MenACWY control vaccine. These receptors were collected from an adult who received the MenACWY meningococcal vaccine as a control. Each CDR3 is given with its conserved first and last residue. The D gene is left open where the match is weak.

cdr3_aa	v_call	j_call	d_call
CASSPGQSNYGYTF	TRBV11-2	TRBJ1-2	TRBD1
CAISELNEQFF	TRBV10-3	TRBJ2-1	NA
CASRRVMNTEAFF	TRBV6-5	TRBJ1-1	NA
CASSPRGSEETQYF	TRBV18	TRBJ2-5	NA
CASVSGGASYYEQYF	TRBV2	TRBJ2-7	NA
CASSPDRVTEAFF	TRBV5-1	TRBJ1-1	NA
CASSARTQSSYNSPLHF	TRBV6-1	TRBJ1-6	NA
CASNSGDLRNTEAFF	TRBV19	TRBJ1-1	NA
CASSRRDRGGTEAFF	TRBV6-5	TRBJ1-1	TRBD1
CASSSIGSEQYF	TRBV6-5	TRBJ2-7	NA
CASSLGIAHSSTKNIQYF	TRBV11-2	TRBJ2-4	NA
CASSQVSTSGYNEQFF	TRBV4-1	TRBJ2-1	TRBD2
CACQGALTYNSPLHF	TRBV30	TRBJ1-6	TRBD1
CASSQPPDQPQHF	TRBV4-2	TRBJ1-5	NA
CASTRYYEQYF	TRBV28	TRBJ2-7	NA
CASSVRGIDEKLFF	TRBV2	TRBJ1-4	NA
CASSSGNTEAFF	TRBV5-1	TRBJ1-1	NA
CASSYGTGRVDTQYF	TRBV6-5	TRBJ2-3	TRBD1
CASSIPGEKLFF	TRBV19	TRBJ1-4	NA
CATSRGGTYNEQFF	TRBV24-1	TRBJ2-1	TRBD2
CASSLSGGSPLHF	TRBV27	TRBJ1-6	NA
CASSPGSYRGGTGELFF	TRBV7-7	TRBJ2-2	NA
CASSQVQGRGNEQFF	TRBV3-1/TRBV3-2	TRBJ2-1	NA
CASSPGHGYGYTF	TRBV7-6	TRBJ1-2	NA
CASSRSTAEAFF	TRBV11-2	TRBJ1-1	NA
CASSIGWGTGANQPQHF	TRBV19	TRBJ1-5	TRBD1
CSASLAGTAYGYTF	TRBV20-1	TRBJ1-2	NA
CASRGDRGPNEQFF	TRBV6-5	TRBJ2-1	TRBD1
CASSEKILGEAYHF	TRBV2	TRBJ1-5	NA
CASSQERTGGQPQHF	TRBV4-1	TRBJ1-5	TRBD1
CASSRTVMRVETQYF	TRBV2	TRBJ2-5	NA
CASSLRRGEQPQHF	TRBV7-2	TRBJ1-5	NA
CASSSTAGYLYEQYF	TRBV28	TRBJ2-7	NA
CASSGFRGQAFF	TRBV25-1	TRBJ1-1	TRBD1
CASSSNRDTDSPLHF	TRBV5-1	TRBJ1-6	NA
CASSQAGAGADTGGYTF	TRBV4-1	TRBJ1-2	NA
CASNTPSGGFDGYTF	TRBV28	TRBJ1-2	NA
CASSLGTSGDEKLFF	TRBV5-1	TRBJ1-4	NA
CASSSDLGGYTF	TRBV7-2	TRBJ1-2	NA
CASSSGEEAFF	TRBV5-1	TRBJ1-1	NA
CASSEQGAGYEQYF	TRBV2	TRBJ2-7	TRBD1
CASSQGARTDYGYTF	TRBV18	TRBJ1-2	NA
CAISDPTGGMGTEAFF	TRBV10-3	TRBJ1-1	TRBD1